These T cell receptor beta chains were read from a single sample in a study of CD8 T cells in ankylosing spondylitis. One entry per CDR3 protein results from TCRdb running MiXCR on the 5' RACE reads. The repertoire holds 150,000 or so distinct CDR3 sequences, with approximately 20% as singletons. The sequencing input was blood, either unsorted or a sorted T cell fraction (not recorded which). Every receptor here comes from a male donor with ankylosing spondylitis or in good health (not recorded which). CDR3s leave out the opening cysteine and the closing phenylalanine or tryptophan.

CDR3 length | V gene | CDR3 protein
16 | TRBV20-1 | SARVKIGLAGRFDEQF
14 | TRBV10-3 | AIRATQGQGSREQY
11 | TRBV20-1 | SATRTSGYEQY
11 | TRBV5-1 | ASAPRGIDTQY
13 | TRBV4-1 | ASSQVGQGSYEQY
13 | TRBV5-1 | ASSLEGGVDSPLH
9 | TRBV28 | ASSLGNTIY
12 | TRBV7-3 | ASSYSPGNNEQF
13 | TRBV5-4 | ASTKGQMQTDTQY
11 | TRBV7-9 | ASSSVKIETQY
12 | TRBV7-9 | ASSLGTANSPLP
13 | TRBV5-1 | ASSPWGTGLNEQF
12 | TRBV6-2/TRBV6-3 | ASSYVVRGQPQH
14 | TRBV28 | ASRRTGLAGVDTQY
10 | TRBV20-1 | SALPAVNEPF
11 | TRBV29-1 | SVVPGLNTEAF
10 | TRBV15 | ATSRVEETQY
12 | TRBV30 | AWSPGQFHSPLH
12 | TRBV6-5 | ASVTAENTGELF
16 | TRBV28 | ASSLPTGFSSGANVLT
9 | TRBV30 | AWSQSDTQY
13 | TRBV30 | AWSRTGTAAYEQY
16 | TRBV4-1 | ASSQATGAALMNTEAF
8 | TRBV28 | ASSFHRPV
13 | TRBV9 | ASSPSTRPFYEQY
10 | TRBV12-3/TRBV12-4 | ASSKLADTQY
10 | TRBV10-2 | ASSEFSDEQF
14 | TRBV20-1 | SAPITARLAKNIQY
9 | TRBV24-1 | ATSDAYEQF
11 | TRBV29-1 | SVTPTGAYEQY
12 | TRBV30 | AWSVRRDSGEQY
11 | TRBV9 | ASSIRRGGELF
11 | TRBV20-1 | SAREAGVYEQY
13 | TRBV5-1 | ASSLQQGSHEKLF
14 | TRBV5-1 | ASSRPDRDPLDTQY
11 | TRBV20-1 | SAREAGIETQY
14 | TRBV10-3 | ASRGGTGTANYGYT
14 | TRBV5-1 | ASSLGTSVGHNEQF
10 | TRBV20-1 | SAHDRDQPQH
17 | TRBV28 | ASSLWGTGTRVSSGELF
13 | TRBV5-1 | ASSRGTSGSSEQY
8 | TRBV29-1 | SVIFNGYT
17 | TRBV6-7 | ASSFGLAGPSLAKNIQY
12 | TRBV7-6 | ASSFGQGVYGYT
11 | TRBV7-2 | ASSLAASTEAF
14 | TRBV15 | ATSKGLAESTDTQY
13 | TRBV28 | ASSLMGLVHNEQF
10 | TRBV28 | ASRWTSGEQY
11 | TRBV12-3/TRBV12-4 | ASGRDRAYEQY
12 | TRBV28 | ASRSTFSYNEQF
12 | TRBV28 | ASSVESFSYEQY
10 | TRBV6-5 | ASSRGAGMAF